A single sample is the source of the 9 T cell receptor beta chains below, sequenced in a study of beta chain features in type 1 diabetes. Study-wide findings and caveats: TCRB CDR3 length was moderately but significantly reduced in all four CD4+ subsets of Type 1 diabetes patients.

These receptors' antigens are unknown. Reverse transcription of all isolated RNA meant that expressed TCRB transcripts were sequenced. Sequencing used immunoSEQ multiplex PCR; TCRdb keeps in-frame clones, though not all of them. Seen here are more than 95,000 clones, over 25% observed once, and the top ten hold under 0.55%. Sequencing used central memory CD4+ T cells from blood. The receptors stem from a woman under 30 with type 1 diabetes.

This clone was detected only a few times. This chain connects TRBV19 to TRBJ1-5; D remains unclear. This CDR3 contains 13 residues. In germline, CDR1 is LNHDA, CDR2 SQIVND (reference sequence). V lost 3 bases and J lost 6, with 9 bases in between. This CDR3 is CASSIEAAQPQHF. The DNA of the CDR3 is TGTGCCAGTAGTATTGAGGCAGCTCAGCCCCAGCATTTT.

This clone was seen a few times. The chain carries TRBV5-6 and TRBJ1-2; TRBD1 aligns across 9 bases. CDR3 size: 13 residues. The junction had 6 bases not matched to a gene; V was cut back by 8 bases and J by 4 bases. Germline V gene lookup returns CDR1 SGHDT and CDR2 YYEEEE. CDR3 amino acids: CASKQGAIYGYTF. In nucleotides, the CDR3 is TGTGCCAGTAAACAGGGGGCTATCTATGGCTACACCTTC.

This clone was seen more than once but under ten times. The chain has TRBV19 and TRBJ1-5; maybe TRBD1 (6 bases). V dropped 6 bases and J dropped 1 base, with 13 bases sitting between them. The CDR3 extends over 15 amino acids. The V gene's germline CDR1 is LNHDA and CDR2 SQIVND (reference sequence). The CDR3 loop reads CASSTGTMSNQPQHF. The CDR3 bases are TGTGCCAGTAGCACCGGGACAATGAGCAATCAGCCCCAGCATTTT. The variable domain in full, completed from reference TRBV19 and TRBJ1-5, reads DGGITQSPKYLFRKEGQNVTLSCEQNLNHDAMYWYRQDPGQGLRLIYYSQIVNDFQKGDIAEGYSVSREKKESFPLTVTSAQKNPTAFYLCASSTGTMSNQPQHFGDGTRLSIL.

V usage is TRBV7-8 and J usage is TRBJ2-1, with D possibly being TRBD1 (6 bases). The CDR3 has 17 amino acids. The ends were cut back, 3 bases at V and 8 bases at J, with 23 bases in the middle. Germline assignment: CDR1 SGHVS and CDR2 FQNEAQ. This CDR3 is CASSFRGYRQERDEQFF. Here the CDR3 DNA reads TGTGCCAGCAGCTTTCGAGGTTATCGACAGGAGAGGGATGAGCAGTTCTTC.

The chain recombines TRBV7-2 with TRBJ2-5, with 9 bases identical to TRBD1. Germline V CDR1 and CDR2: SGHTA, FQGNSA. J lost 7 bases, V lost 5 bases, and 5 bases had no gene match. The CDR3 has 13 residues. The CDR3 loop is CASSRQGEGTQYF. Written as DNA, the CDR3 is TGTGCCAGCAGCCGACAGGGGGAGGGGACCCAGTACTTC.

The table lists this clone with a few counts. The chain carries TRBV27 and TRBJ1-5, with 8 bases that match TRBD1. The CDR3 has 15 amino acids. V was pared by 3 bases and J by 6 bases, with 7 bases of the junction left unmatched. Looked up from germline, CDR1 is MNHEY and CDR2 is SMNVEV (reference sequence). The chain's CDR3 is CASSLQGAMPQPQHF. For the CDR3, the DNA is TGTGCCAGCAGTTTGCAGGGGGCGATGCCTCAGCCCCAGCATTTT.

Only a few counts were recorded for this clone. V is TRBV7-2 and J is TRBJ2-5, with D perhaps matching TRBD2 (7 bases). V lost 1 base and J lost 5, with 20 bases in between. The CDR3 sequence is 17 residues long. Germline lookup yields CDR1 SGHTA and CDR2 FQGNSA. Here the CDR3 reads CASSLGPQGGGAETQYF. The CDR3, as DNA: TGTGCCAGCAGCTTAGGGCCTCAGGGAGGGGGTGCGGAGACCCAGTACTTC.

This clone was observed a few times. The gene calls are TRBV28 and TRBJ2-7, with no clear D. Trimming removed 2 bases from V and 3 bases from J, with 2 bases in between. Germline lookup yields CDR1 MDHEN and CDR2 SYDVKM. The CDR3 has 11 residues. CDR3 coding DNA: TGTGCCAGCAGTTTACACTACGAGCAGTACTTC. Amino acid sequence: CASSLHYEQYF.

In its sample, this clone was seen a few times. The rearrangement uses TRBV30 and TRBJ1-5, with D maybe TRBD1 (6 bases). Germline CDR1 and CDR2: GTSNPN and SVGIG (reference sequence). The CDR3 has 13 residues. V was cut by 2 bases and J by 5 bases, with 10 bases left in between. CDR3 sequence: CAWSIQGDQPQHF. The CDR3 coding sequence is TGTGCCTGGAGTATACAGGGCGATCAGCCCCAGCATTTT.